The 24 T cell receptor beta chains listed next were all sequenced from one sample in a study of tissue T cells after allogeneic stem cell transplantation. Sequencing used immunoSEQ multiplex PCR; TCRdb keeps in-frame clones, though not all of them. Altogether fewer than 7,500 clones are present, about 50% being singletons, with the ten largest covering around 5.4%. Regarding time point: mouse harvest day 7 after allogeneic transplant. The graft held 10^6 splenic CD5+ T cells and 10^7 T-cell-depleted bone marrow cells. The sample comprised gut tissue. These receptor sequences come from a female BALB/c mouse given C57BL/6 T cells with graft-versus-host disease after an allogeneic hematopoietic cell transplant.

This clone was picked up a small number of times. Genes and germline are mouse. The read ends 1 residue early relative to the CDR3; the germline J gene fills the gap. V and J are TRBV4 and TRBJ2-5; 10 bases agree with TRBD2. Germline V gene sequence: CDR1 LGHDT, CDR2 YNNKQL (reference sequence). Trimming cost V 5 bases and J 1 base; bases outside gene matches: 0. CDR3 size: 14 residues. The sequenced CDR3 bases are TGTGCCAGCAGCGGACTGGGGGACCAAGACACCCAGTAC. Protein: CASSGLGDQDTQY. The full-length CDR3 reads as CASSGLGDQDTQYF.

Of note for this clone: Gene labels here are mouse ones. The DNA ends 1 residue before the CDR3 does, and the rest of the CDR3 is filled in from the germline J gene. The chain has TRBV14 and TRBJ2-1; 10 nucleotides agree with TRBD2. Germline V gene lookup returns CDR1 SGHDT and CDR2 FRDEAV. V was pared by 1 base and J by 6 bases, with 1 base of the junction left unmatched. The CDR3 is 14 amino acids. The DNA read from the CDR3 is TGTGCCAGCAGTTTCCTGGGGGGGCTTGCTGAGCAGTTC. It specifies CASSFLGGLAEQF. The whole CDR3 reads CASSFLGGLAEQFF.

This clone was seen only a few times. Genes and germline come from the mouse. The read is 1 residue too short to cover the CDR3 end, so that end is filled in from the germline J gene. J is TRBJ1-5 and V is TRBV26; tentatively, D is TRBD1 (5 bases). Germline V gene data show CDR1 as KGHPV and CDR2 as FQNQEV (reference sequence). Deletions cut 6 bases from V and 6 bases from J, with 9 bases between. The CDR3 length is 12 residues. CDR3 DNA, as far as it was read: TGTGCCAGCAGCCGGGACTCCCAGGCTCCGCTT. It translates to CASSRDSQAPL. The whole CDR3 protein is CASSRDSQAPLF.

This clone was recorded a few times. The gene names here belong to mouse. The read stops 1 residue short of the end of the CDR3; the missing end is completed from the germline J gene. The chain carries TRBV1 and TRBJ1-1; no clear D gene. CDR1 is NSQYPW, CDR2 LRSPGD, per germline (reference sequence). V was cut by 1 base and J by 1 base, with 4 bases left in between. The CDR3 length is 13 residues. CDR3 sequence reads: CTCSAGGNTEVFF. CDR3 DNA, as far as it was read: TGCACCTGCAGTGCAGGGGGAAACACAGAAGTCTTC.

A note on this clone: The germline and genes are mouse ones. The CDR3 end lies 1 residue beyond the end of the read and is filled in from the germline J gene. The rearrangement joins TRBV1 to TRBJ2-3, with a weak D call TRBD1 (6 bases). The CDR3 totals 14 residues. Germline V gene data show CDR1 as NSQYPW and CDR2 as LRSPGD (reference sequence). Trimming took 4 bases from V and 1 from J, leaving 9 bases between them. CDR3 protein: CTCSDRAGAETLYF. The DNA read from the CDR3 is TGCACCTGCAGTGACAGGGCAGGTGCAGAAACGCTGTAT. Full variable domain (outside the CDR3, taken from reference TRBV1 and TRBJ2-3): VTLLEQNPRWRLVPRGQAVNLRCILKNSQYPWMSWYQQDLQKQLQWLFTLRSPGDKEVKSLPGADYLATRVTDTELRLQVANMSQGRTLYCTCSDRAGAETLYFGSGTRLTVL.

With regard to this clone: Gene names are mouse gene names. Other DNA sequences in the sample encode the same CDR3. The CDR3 DNA, read in part, is TGTGCCAGCAGCCAAGAAAGGGGACAATCCAACGAAAGATTATTT. Amino acid sequence: CASSQERGQSNERLF. The whole CDR3 is CASSQERGQSNERLFF. This chain uses TRBV5 with TRBJ1-4, with a tentative D call TRBD1 (6 bases). The sequence runs out 1 residue before the end of the CDR3; the remainder is reconstructed from the germline J gene. Germline CDR1 is LGHNA and CDR2 is YNLKQL (reference sequence). The CDR3 spans 16 residues. Trimming took off 0 bases at V and 2 bases at J, with 10 bases between the two ends.

With regard to this clone: Each gene name is a mouse one. The read halts 1 residue ahead of the CDR3 end, with the missing end drawn from the germline J gene. V is TRBV13-1 and J is TRBJ2-1; D is perhaps TRBD1 or TRBD2 (5 bases each). The CDR3 is made up of 13 amino acids. V dropped 2 bases and J dropped 7 bases, with 10 bases sitting between them. Germline assignment: CDR1 NSHNY and CDR2 SYGAGN. CDR3 in amino acids: CASSERGRAEQFF. The CDR3 DNA, read in part, is TGTGCCAGCAGTGAGCGGGGGAGAGCTGAGCAGTTC.

Regarding this clone: Gene and germline names: mouse. The read terminates 1 residue ahead of where the CDR3 ends, so the germline J gene completes it. This chain connects TRBV26 to TRBJ2-4, with TRBD1 matching over 7 bases. Per germline, CDR1 KGHPV and CDR2 FQNQEV (reference sequence). The CDR3 is 12 residues long. J gave up 5 bases and V 6 bases, and 2 bases lay outside the gene matches. The CDR3 here is CASSQGVNTLYF. The part of the CDR3 DNA that was read is TGTGCCAGCAGCCAGGGGGTAAACACCTTGTAC.

On this clone: Germline and genes here are mouse. With the read ending 1 residue before the CDR3 end, the germline J gene is used to fill in that end. The chain uses TRBV17 and TRBJ2-7; TRBD2 matches 10 bases. Germline lookup yields CDR1 MNHDT and CDR2 YYDKIL. Germline trimming cut 2 bases from V and 4 bases from J; bases unmatched to any gene: 2. This CDR3 comprises 14 residues. CDR3 bases read: TGTGCTAGCAGTAGATCTGGGGGGGCGTATGAACAGTAC. Its protein is CASSRSGGAYEQY. The whole CDR3 sequence is CASSRSGGAYEQYF.

As concerns this clone: Gene names and germline refer to mouse. The DNA ends 1 residue before the CDR3 does, and the rest of the CDR3 is filled in from the germline J gene. The chain recombines TRBV2 with TRBJ2-4; TRBD1 is a possible D gene (6 bases). This CDR3 spans 14 amino acids. V dropped 6 bases and J dropped 0 bases, with 10 bases sitting between them. The germline V gene has CDR1 LGHNA and CDR2 YSYQKL. Partial CDR3 DNA: TGTGCCAGCAGTCTAGGACAGAGTCAAAACACCTTGTAC. Translated, it gives CASSLGQSQNTLY. The full CDR3 sequence reads CASSLGQSQNTLYF.

As for this clone: Gene and germline names: mouse. The read falls 1 residue short of the CDR3 end, and the missing part is taken from the germline J gene. The J gene is TRBJ2-5, the V gene TRBV26; D unclear. The CDR3 contains 11 residues. V was clipped by 4 bases and J by 4 bases, with 3 bases between them. The germline V gene has CDR1 KGHPV and CDR2 FQNQEV (reference sequence). The sequenced part of the CDR3 DNA is TGTGCCAGCAGTCCCAAAGACACCCAGTAC. This encodes CASSPKDTQY. The full-length CDR3 reads as CASSPKDTQYF.

As regards this clone: Gene names and germline match the mouse. The read halts 1 residue ahead of the CDR3 end, with the missing end drawn from the germline J gene. This chain uses TRBV23 with TRBJ2-3; TRBD2, the D gene given by the table, was not confirmed from the DNA. This CDR3 has 15 residues. Germline V gene sequence: CDR1 KGHTA, CDR2 FQNQQP. Incomplete CDR3 DNA: TGCTCCAGCACTCAACTGGGGTCTAGTGCAGAAACGCTGTAT. It translates to CSSTQLGSSAETLY. The complete CDR3 sequence is CSSTQLGSSAETLYF. Drawing the rest from reference TRBV23 and TRBJ2-3, the complete variable domain is DAAVTQKPRYLIKMKGQEAEMKCIPEKGHTAVFWYQQKQSKELKFLIYFQNQQPLDQIDMVKERFSAVCPSSSLCSLGIRTCEAEDSALYLCSSTQLGSSAETLYFGSGTRLTVL.

With regard to this clone: The gene names given are mouse names. With the read ending 1 residue before the CDR3 end, the germline J gene is used to fill in that end. The rearrangement links TRBV16 to TRBJ1-5; no clear D gene. Germline V lookup: CDR1 SGHSA, CDR2 FRNQAP. The CDR3 covers 12 residues. Trimming removed 3 bases at V and 3 bases at J, with 3 bases between. Incomplete CDR3 DNA: TGTGCAAGCAGCTTCCCCAACCAGGCTCCGCTT. Its protein is CASSFPNQAPL. The complete CDR3 reads CASSFPNQAPLF.

As regards this clone: The listed genes are named as in mouse. The read finishes 1 residue shy of the CDR3 end, and the germline J gene is used to complete it. The chain carries TRBV26 and TRBJ2-4; D remains unclear. The germline gives CDR1 KGHPV, CDR2 FQNQEV (reference sequence). This CDR3 region has 12 residues. The germline V and J ends were trimmed by 2 bases and 5 bases, with 5 bases remaining between them. The CDR3 sequence: CASSLMGNTLYF. The part of the CDR3 DNA that was read is TGTGCCAGCAGTCTGATGGGAAACACCTTGTAC. Complete variable domain (other parts from reference TRBV26 and TRBJ2-4): NSKVIQTPRYLVKGQGQKAKMRCIPEKGHPVVFWYQQNKNNEFKFLINFQNQEVLQQIDMTEKRFSAECPSNSPCSLEIQSSEAGDSALYLCASSLMGNTLYFGAGTRLSVL.

Relative to its sample, this clone is medium-sized. Germline and genes here are mouse. The CDR3 extends 1 residue past the end of the read, so its final part is completed from the germline J gene. The rearrangement links TRBV12-2 to TRBJ1-2; 7 positions agree with TRBD1. This CDR3 comprises 15 residues. The germline gives CDR1 SGHLS, CDR2 HYDKME. Losses at the gene ends were 4 bases for V and 0 bases for J; bases not matched to a gene: 7. The CDR3 here is CASSQQGLANSDYTF. The part of the CDR3 DNA that was read is TGTGCCAGCTCGCAACAGGGGCTTGCAAACTCCGACTACACC.

In the case of this clone: Each gene name is a mouse one. The CDR3 end falls 1 residue outside the read, so it is completed with the germline J gene. The chain has TRBV31 and TRBJ1-4, with D tentatively TRBD1 (5 bases). Per germline, CDR1 GKSSPN and CDR2 SITVG. V was pared by 0 bases and J by 4 bases, with 6 bases between. The CDR3 runs 13 residues. The CDR3 DNA, read in part, is TGTGCCTGGAGTCTAAGGGGCAACGAAAGATTATTT. It translates to CAWSLRGNERLF. The entire CDR3 sequence reads CAWSLRGNERLFF.

This clone came up a few times. Genes and germline are mouse. The CDR3 end is not reached by the read, which stops 1 residue before it; the germline J gene fills it in. The rearrangement links TRBV26 to TRBJ1-4; tentative D call: TRBD1 (6 bases). V was clipped by 4 bases and J by 0 bases, with 9 bases between them. The CDR3 sequence is 15 residues long. Per the germline V gene, CDR1 is KGHPV and CDR2 is FQNQEV (reference sequence). The CDR3 sequence: CASSRTEISNERLFF. The part of the CDR3 DNA that was read is TGTGCCAGCAGTCGGACAGAAATTTCCAACGAAAGATTATTT. The full variable domain, in which reference TRBV26 and TRBJ1-4 provide the parts outside the CDR3, is NSKVIQTPRYLVKGQGQKAKMRCIPEKGHPVVFWYQQNKNNEFKFLINFQNQEVLQQIDMTEKRFSAECPSNSPCSLEIQSSEAGDSALYLCASSRTEISNERLFFGHGTKLSVL.

Remarks on this clone: At one of its ends the junction is not consistent with the germline gene, which may arise from a read error. Germline and genes here are mouse. Read coverage stops 1 residue before the CDR3 terminus; the germline J gene supplies the remainder. Other DNA sequences in the sample encode the same CDR3. This chain links TRBV31 with TRBJ1-2; possibly TRBD1 for D (6 bases). This CDR3 spans 14 amino acids. Germline lookup yields CDR1 GKSSPN and CDR2 SITVG. CDR3 region: CAWSLGRGNSDYTF. CDR3 bases read: TGCGCCTGGAGTCTAGGCAGGGGAAACTCCGACTACACC.

In the case of this clone: The listed genes are named as in mouse. The read halts 1 residue ahead of the CDR3 end, with the missing end drawn from the germline J gene. The chain carries TRBV26 and TRBJ2-1, with 10 nucleotides matching TRBD2. The CDR3 loop spans 15 amino acids. Germline V lookup: CDR1 KGHPV, CDR2 FQNQEV (reference sequence). The J segment lost 5 bases and the V segment lost 2 bases, leaving 3 bases of the junction unmatched. The DNA read from the CDR3 is TGTGCCAGCAGTCTGGGCTGGGGGGGCGATGCTGAGCAGTTC. It specifies CASSLGWGGDAEQF. The CDR3 in its entirety is CASSLGWGGDAEQFF.

For this clone: Gene names and germline refer to mouse. The read ends 1 residue early relative to the CDR3; the germline J gene fills the gap. The chain recombines TRBV23 with TRBJ2-3; the D segment call TRBD1 is taken from the table without a DNA check. Germline CDR1 reads KGHTA; CDR2 reads FQNQQP. The CDR3 length is 14 residues. CDR3 DNA (partial): TGCTCCAGCAGTGGACAGACTAGTGCAGAAACGCTGTAT. Amino acid sequence: CSSSGQTSAETLY. The entire CDR3 sequence reads CSSSGQTSAETLYF. The full variable domain, completed using reference TRBV23 and TRBJ2-3, is DAAVTQKPRYLIKMKGQEAEMKCIPEKGHTAVFWYQQKQSKELKFLIYFQNQQPLDQIDMVKERFSAVCPSSSLCSLGIRTCEAEDSALYLCSSSGQTSAETLYFGSGTRLTVL.

This clone showed up just a few times. Genes and germline come from the mouse. The CDR3 extends 1 residue past the end of the read, so its final part is completed from the germline J gene. The chain links TRBV26 to TRBJ2-7, with 12 bases fitting TRBD2. The germline V gene has CDR1 KGHPV and CDR2 FQNQEV (reference sequence). The junction had 3 bases not matched to a gene; V was cut back by 5 bases and J by 7 bases. This CDR3 comprises 13 residues. The sequenced CDR3 bases are TGTGCCAGCAGTTGGGACTGGGGGGACGAACAGTAC. Its translation: CASSWDWGDEQY. The full CDR3 is CASSWDWGDEQYF.

This clone has a handful of counts. Each gene name is a mouse one. The sequenced fragment ends 1 residue before the CDR3 boundary, so the rest is inferred from the germline J gene. This chain joins TRBV26 and TRBJ1-3; D call uncertain. Trimming removed 4 bases at V and 0 bases at J, with 7 bases between. Germline loops: CDR1 KGHPV, CDR2 FQNQEV (reference sequence). The CDR3 extends over 14 amino acids. The sequenced part of the CDR3 DNA is TGTGCCAGCAGTCCCACAAATTCTGGAAATACGCTCTAT. Amino acids: CASSPTNSGNTLY. The CDR3, in full, reads CASSPTNSGNTLYF.

This clone is labeled medium-sized (0.01 to 0.1%). Gene and germline names: mouse. The read falls 1 residue short of the CDR3 end, and the missing part is taken from the germline J gene. The rearrangement links TRBV4 to TRBJ2-7; 13 bases fit TRBD2. CDR1 and CDR2 (germline): LGHDT, YNNKQL (reference sequence). This CDR3 is built from 14 residues. The V and J ends lost 6 bases and 5 bases, in that order; junction bases with no gene match: 4. CDR3 bases read: TGTGCCAGCAGTCCGGACTGGGGGGGCGATGAACAGTAC. Its protein is CASSPDWGGDEQY. The complete CDR3 reads CASSPDWGGDEQYF.

As regards this clone: The listed genes are named as in mouse. The chain's CDR3 is CASSKQISNERLFF. The CDR3 DNA, read in part, is TGTGCCAGCAGTAAACAGATTTCCAACGAAAGATTATTT. The chain combines TRBV19 with TRBJ1-4; D is unclear. The read ends 1 residue before the CDR3 terminus; that terminus is restored from the germline J gene. V was clipped by 3 bases and J by 0 bases, with 6 bases between them. The CDR3 is made up of 14 amino acids. Germline lookup yields CDR1 FNHDT and CDR2 SITEND (reference sequence).